This T cell receptor (beta chain) was recovered during a study of tumor T cells in aggressive B-cell lymphoma. Only in-frame clones appear in the TCRdb table, and some are missing; sequencing was by immunoSEQ multiplex PCR. The sample carries about 4,000 clones, 86% recorded once. The CDR3 length is 14 residues. The V and J ends lost 6 bases and 0 bases respectively, with 8 bases between them. Germline lookup yields CDR1 MNHEY and CDR2 SVGAGI. The receptor was isolated from an adult with diffuse large B cell lymphoma. Material for sequencing was tumor tissue. This chain uses TRBV6-5 with TRBJ1-4; D call uncertain. The CDR3 DNA follows: TGTGCCAGCAGAGAAGACACAACTAATGAAAAACTGTTTTTT. Encoded protein: CASREDTTNEKLFF.